Reported below is one TCR beta chain. Antigen: not known. These data are taken from a study of CD8+ T cells in alopecia areata. General study points: Clarity of TCR sharing across patients fell short of that in mice, possibly HLA-related.

Sequencing used cDNA as its template, made by extracting RNA and reverse transcribing it. The data were produced by immunoSEQ multiplex PCR, yet TCRdb's version contains in-frame clones alone and is incomplete. In the table there are some 220,000 clones, 50% to 60% of which are singletons. The treatment denotes: oral pan-JAK inhibitor, 5-10 mg twice daily. Germline CDR1 and CDR2: LGHNT and FRNRAP. This CDR3 region has 12 residues. V was trimmed by 6 bases and J by 4 bases, leaving 10 bases between them. Source: CD4+ T cells sorted from blood, taken at week 4, from a patient treated with tofacitinib. V gene TRBV12-5 combines with J gene TRBJ2-7; possibly TRBD1 for D (6 bases). The sequence derives from a human donor with alopecia areata. CDR3 sequence reads: CASGVGQYEQYF. The CDR3 bases are TGTGCTAGTGGGGTCGGACAGTACGAGCAGTACTTC.